This T cell receptor (beta chain) comes out of a study of T cell responses to AZD1222 COVID-19 vaccine. TCRdb keeps only in-frame clones here, not all; method: immunoSEQ multiplex PCR. The table has roughly 120,000 clones, 88% seen once. Germline V gene lookup returns CDR1 SGHVS and CDR2 FNYEAQ. With 2 bases clipped from V and 6 bases from J, the junction kept 15 bases outside the gene matches. CDR3 size: 18 residues. This specimen was peripheral blood, taken 28 days after the second AZD1222 dose. The chain couples TRBV7-6 to TRBJ2-1, with TRBD2 matching 8 bases. The TCR originated in an adult who received the AZD1222 COVID-19 vaccine. The CDR3 sequence: CASSLSRQSGGRGNEQFF. CDR3 nucleotide sequence: TGTGCCAGCAGCTTAAGTCGCCAAAGCGGGGGCCGCGGCAATGAGCAGTTCTTC.